These 9 T cell receptor beta chains came from one sample sequenced in a study of human thymus T cells. Resections that were taken during corrective heart surgery supplied the thymus tissue. Generated by immunoSEQ multiplex PCR, the TCRdb table keeps only in-frame clones and is missing some. The table shows 60,000 to 75,000 clones, with around 95% occurring only once. The sample taken for sequencing was thymus tissue. Receptors were obtained from a girl less than two years old with a congenital heart defect but otherwise immunologically healthy.

This clone appeared once. The V and J genes are TRBV25-1 and TRBJ2-1; no definite D call. V lost 10 bases and J 0 bases, leaving 19 bases between the germline ends. CDR3 length equals 16 residues. Germline-derived CDR1 and CDR2 are MGHDK and SYGVNS. CDR3 coding DNA: TGTGCCACCCTCCGTAGTGGGCAGAGCTCCTACAATGAGCAGTTCTTC. Translating it yields CATLRSGQSSYNEQFF.

This rearrangement joins TRBV7-9 to TRBJ1-4; possible D gene TRBD1, 5 bases. Germline CDR1 SEHNR, CDR2 FQNEAQ (reference sequence). The CDR3 extends over 15 amino acids. The V gene lost 1 base and the J gene lost 6 bases, with 12 bases spanning the gap. Written as DNA, the CDR3 is TGTGCCAGCAGCTTAGGGGGCCTCGGGCATGAAAAACTGTTTTTT. Translating it yields CASSLGGLGHEKLFF. The full variable domain, its missing parts supplied by reference TRBV7-9 and TRBJ1-4, is DTGVSQNPRHKITKRGQNVTFRCDPISEHNRLYWYRQTLGQGPEFLTYFQNEAQLEKSRLLSDRFSAERPKGSFSTLEIQRTEQGDSAMYLCASSLGGLGHEKLFFGSGTQLSVL.

The CDR3 DNA sequence: TGTGCTAGTCCACGGGGGGTCCTACCTAAGCCGAACACTGAAGCTTTCTTT. Encoded protein: CASPRGVLPKPNTEAFF. The V gene is TRBV12-5, the J gene TRBJ1-1; D is possibly TRBD1 (5 bases). This CDR3 has 17 amino acids. Germline CDR1 and CDR2: LGHNT and FRNRAP. Deletions cut 8 bases from V and 1 base from J, with 23 bases between.

The chain joins TRBV19 to TRBJ1-5; no firm D call. The germline V and J ends were trimmed by 10 bases and 1 base, with 14 bases remaining between them. CDR1 is LNHDA, CDR2 SQIVND, per germline (reference sequence). The CDR3 has 14 residues. The CDR3 is CATERRLSNQPQHF. In nucleotides, the CDR3 is TGTGCCACCGAACGAAGGTTGAGCAATCAGCCCCAGCATTTT.

The CDR3 protein is CASSALYTQETQYF. Written as DNA, the CDR3 is TGTGCCAGCAGCGCCCTTTACACACAAGAGACCCAGTACTTC. The V gene is TRBV5-6, the J gene TRBJ2-5; no firm D call. The CDR3 contains 14 residues. V lost 4 bases and J 2 bases, leaving 12 bases between the germline ends. Germline CDR1 is SGHDT and CDR2 is YYEEEE. The full variable domain, with the rest looked up from reference TRBV5-6 and TRBJ2-5, is DAGVTQSPTHLIKTRGQQVTLRCSPKSGHDTVSWYQQALGQGPQFIFQYYEEEERQRGNFPDRFSGHQFPNYSSELNVNALLLGDSALYLCASSALYTQETQYFGPGTRLLVL.

This clone was seen just once. Different DNA sequences within this sample yield the same CDR3. The chain joins TRBV28 to TRBJ1-2; TRBD1 is a possible D gene (5 bases). The CDR3 runs 13 residues. V was trimmed by 3 bases and J by 6 bases, leaving 11 bases between them. The V gene's germline CDR1 is MDHEN and CDR2 SYDVKM. CDR3 sequence reads: CASSFRGTHGYTF. CDR3 nucleotides: TGTGCCAGCAGTTTTCGGGGGACCCATGGCTACACCTTC.

The chain links TRBV28 to TRBJ1-1; D ambiguous. The CDR3 is 21 residues long. Germline CDR1 reads MDHEN; CDR2 reads SYDVKM. Trimming left V 6 bases short and J 1 base short, with 33 bases between. The CDR3 loop is CASSPKTASRVGLRPNTEAFF. The CDR3 DNA is TGTGCCAGCAGCCCTAAGACGGCAAGCCGCGTGGGCCTTAGACCGAACACTGAAGCTTTCTTT.

V gene TRBV11-2 combines with J gene TRBJ2-7; 12 positions match TRBD2. The germline V gene has CDR1 SGHAT and CDR2 FQNNGV. The CDR3 loop spans 18 amino acids. The junction had 19 bases not matched to a gene; V was cut back by 7 bases and J by 6 bases. CDR3 nucleotides: TGTGCCAGCAACCTAGGGTTGGTGAGACTAGCGGGAGTCTCCGAGCAGTACTTC. Translated: CASNLGLVRLAGVSEQYF. Full variable domain (rest looked up from reference TRBV11-2 and TRBJ2-7): EAGVAQSPRYKIIEKRQSVAFWCNPISGHATLYWYQQILGQGPKLLIQFQNNGVVDDSQLPKDRFSAERLKGVDSTLKIQPAKLEDSAVYLCASNLGLVRLAGVSEQYFGPGTRLTVT.

This chain links TRBV14 with TRBJ2-2; 10 bases fit TRBD2. The CDR3 runs 18 residues. J was trimmed by 1 base and V by 4 bases; bases with no gene match: 9. The germline gives CDR1 SGHDN, CDR2 FVKESK. CDR3 nucleotide sequence: TGTGCCAGCAGCCCCCCGCTAGCGGGAGACGAGAACACCGGGGAGCTGTTTTTT. It codes for CASSPPLAGDENTGELFF.